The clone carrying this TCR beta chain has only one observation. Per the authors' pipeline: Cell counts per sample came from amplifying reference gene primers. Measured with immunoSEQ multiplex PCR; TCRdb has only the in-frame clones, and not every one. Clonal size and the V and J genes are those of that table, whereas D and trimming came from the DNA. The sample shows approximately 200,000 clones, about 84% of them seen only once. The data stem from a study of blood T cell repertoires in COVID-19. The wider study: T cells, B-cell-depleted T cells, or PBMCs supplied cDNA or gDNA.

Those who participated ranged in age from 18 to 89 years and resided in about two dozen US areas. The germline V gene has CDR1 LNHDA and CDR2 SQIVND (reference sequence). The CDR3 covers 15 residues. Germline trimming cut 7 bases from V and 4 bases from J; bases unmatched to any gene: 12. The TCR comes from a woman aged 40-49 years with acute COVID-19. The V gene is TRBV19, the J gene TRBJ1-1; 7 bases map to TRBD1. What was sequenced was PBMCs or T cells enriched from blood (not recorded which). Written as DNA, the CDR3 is TGTGCCAGTACCCACCGGGACAGACTCTTCACTGAAGCTTTCTTT. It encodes CASTHRDRLFTEAFF.